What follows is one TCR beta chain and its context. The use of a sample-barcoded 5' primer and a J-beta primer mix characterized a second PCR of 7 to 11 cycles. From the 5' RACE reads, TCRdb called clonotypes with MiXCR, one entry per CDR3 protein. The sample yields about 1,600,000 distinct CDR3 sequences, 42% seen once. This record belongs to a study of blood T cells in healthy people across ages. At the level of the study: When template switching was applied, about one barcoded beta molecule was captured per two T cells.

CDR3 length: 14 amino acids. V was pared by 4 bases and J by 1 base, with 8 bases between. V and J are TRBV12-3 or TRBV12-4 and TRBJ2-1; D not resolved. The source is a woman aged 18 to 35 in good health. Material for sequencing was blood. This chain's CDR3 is CASSWSDSYNEQFF. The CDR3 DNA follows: TGTGCCAGCAGTTGGTCAGATTCCTACAATGAGCAGTTCTTC.